The entry that follows covers one T cell receptor (beta chain) sequence. What it binds is not known. This CDR3 region has 14 residues. Between the trimmed V and J ends, which lost 3 bases and 0 bases, there was a span of 10 bases. Germline V gene sequence: CDR1 SGHRS, CDR2 YFSETQ. Sorting of CD4+ naive, central memory, regulatory and stem cell-like memory cells was performed via CD45RO/CCR7/CD25/CD127/CD95/CD27. Each sorted fraction was over 95% pure. This entry comes from a study of beta chain features in type 1 diabetes. Study-wide points: For Type 1 diabetes patients, all four CD4+ subsets carried TCRB CDR3s that were moderately but significantly shorter.

The entirety of the isolated RNA underwent reverse transcription, so expressed TCRB transcripts were sequenced. Clones were read by immunoSEQ multiplex PCR, and TCRdb kept only the in-frame ones, dropping some. This sample has about 330,000 clones; approximately 11% occur once, and the top ten carry 0.015% to 0.02%. The chain joins TRBV5-1 to TRBJ2-7; D may be TRBD1 (5 bases). Sequencing was performed on naive CD4+ T cells from blood. This clonotype originated in a woman in her 30s in good health. In nucleotides, the CDR3 is TGCGCCAGCAGCTCTGACAGATTCTCCTACGAGCAGTACTTC. As protein: CASSSDRFSYEQYF. Filled out from reference TRBV5-1 and TRBJ2-7, the complete variable domain reads KAGVTQTPRYLIKTRGQQVTLSCSPISGHRSVSWYQQTPGQGLQFLFEYFSETQRNKGNFPGRFSGRQFSNSRSEMNVSTLELGDSALYLCASSSDRFSYEQYFGPGTRLTVT.